The T cell receptor (beta chain) described here comes from a study of blood T cell repertoires in COVID-19. About the study: Spain, Italy and the United States supplied samples that represented acute and convalescent COVID-19. In each case, the material was cDNA or gDNA derived from T cells, B-cell-depleted T cells, or PBMCs.

Some clones are missing from TCRdb's copy, which holds only in-frame ones; the method was immunoSEQ multiplex PCR. Seen here are 200,000 to 250,000 clones, roughly nine tenths observed once, and the top ten hold around 6%. The CDR3 spans 13 residues. Germline V gene data show CDR1 as GTSNPN and CDR2 as SVGIG (reference sequence). V lost 0 bases to trimming and J lost 1 base, with 6 bases between them. This rearrangement joins TRBV30 to TRBJ1-1; maybe TRBD1 (6 bases). The source of this sequence is a man aged 55 to 70 who had recovered from COVID-19. Source material: peripheral blood. For the CDR3, the DNA is TGTGCCTGGAGTGTAGGGGGGAACACTGAAGCTTTCTTT. Its translation is CAWSVGGNTEAFF.